The TCR beta chain under discussion was sequenced for a study of T cell responses to AZD1222 COVID-19 vaccine. The data were produced by immunoSEQ multiplex PCR, yet TCRdb's version contains in-frame clones alone and is incomplete. In the table there are fewer than 120,000 clones, 92% of which are singletons. Germline CDR1 is MNHNY and CDR2 is SVGAGI (reference sequence). The V and J ends lost 5 bases and 2 bases respectively, with 12 bases between them. CDR3 size: 14 residues. As concerns this clone: No antigen is known for it.

General study findings and limits: Mostly white British, mostly female donors; authors suggested clonal diversity may be underestimated. Receipt of two AZD1222 doses was followed by a rise in Spike-specific TCR breadth and depth.

The sample in question was peripheral blood, obtained on day 0 of AZD1222 vaccination. The receptor comes from an adult in good health. This sequence joins TRBV6-6 and TRBJ2-5; D ambiguous. The CDR3 reads CASSPIRVQETQYF. The CDR3 DNA reads as TGTGCCAGCAGTCCGATAAGGGTTCAAGAGACCCAGTACTTC.